The 28 T cell receptor beta chains below were found in one sample sequenced in a study of blood T cell repertoires in COVID-19. Assay: immunoSEQ multiplex PCR; the TCRdb copy retains only in-frame clones and omits some. The sample contains a few hundred thousand clones, roughly 88% of which appear only once. The sequencing input was peripheral blood. The origin of the receptors is a woman between 50 and 59 years old with acute or convalescent COVID-19.

The chain is built from TRBV4-1 and TRBJ1-2; maybe TRBD1 (5 bases). The V end was cut by 4 bases, the J end by 6 bases, with 12 bases between. Germline-derived CDR1 and CDR2 are MGHRA and YSYEKL. The CDR3 length is 13 residues. In DNA form, the CDR3 reads TGCGCCAGCAGCCTGGGCAGGGATAATGGCTACACCTTC. Its protein is CASSLGRDNGYTF.

This clone was detected only once. The rearrangement joins TRBV19 to TRBJ1-2, with unresolved D. The V gene's germline CDR1 is LNHDA and CDR2 SQIVND (reference sequence). Trimming pared 3 bases from V and 7 bases from J, leaving 15 bases between. The CDR3 has 14 amino acids. CDR3 coding DNA: TGTGCCAGTAGTATGAGATCGCCGCTCGGTGGCTACACCTTC. Translated: CASSMRSPLGGYTF.

The genes are TRBV9 and TRBJ1-1, with D possibly TRBD1 on 6 matching bases. This CDR3 comprises 14 residues. The V end lost 1 base, the J end lost 5 bases, and 12 bases lay between the germline ends. Germline lookup yields CDR1 SGDLS and CDR2 YYNGEE. The CDR3 nucleotides read TGTGCCAGCAGCGTATCAGGGGTAGGGACTGAAGCTTTCTTT. Protein product: CASSVSGVGTEAFF.

This clone has just one count. The chain recombines TRBV14 with TRBJ1-5, with D perhaps TRBD1 (6 bases). Germline CDR1 SGHDN, CDR2 FVKESK. The CDR3 consists of 19 residues. Deletions cut 0 bases from V and 0 bases from J, with 18 bases between. CDR3 coding DNA: TGTGCCAGCAGCCAAGAAGATGCGAGGACAGCCATTAGCAATCAGCCCCAGCATTTT. Encoded protein: CASSQEDARTAISNQPQHF.

V is TRBV11-2 and J is TRBJ2-7; the D is unclear. Germline CDR1 is SGHAT and CDR2 is FQNNGV. This CDR3 contains 14 residues. Trimming shortened V by 4 bases and J by 2 bases, and 12 bases separated the two germline ends. The CDR3 loop is CASSSSYRAYEQYF. The DNA of the CDR3 is TGTGCCAGCAGCTCTTCGTATCGGGCCTACGAGCAGTACTTC.

The rearrangement joins TRBV19 to TRBJ1-4; possible D gene TRBD1, 6 bases. The germline V and J ends were trimmed by 3 bases and 3 bases, with 14 bases remaining between them. This CDR3 spans 16 amino acids. The germline CDR1 and CDR2 sequences are LNHDA and SQIVND (reference sequence). The chain's CDR3 is CASSITNRAANEKLFF. The CDR3 nucleotides are TGTGCCAGTAGTATCACCAACAGGGCGGCTAATGAAAAACTGTTTTTT.

V and J are TRBV27 and TRBJ1-2, with TRBD1 as a possible D gene (5 bases). V lost 3 bases to trimming and J lost 4 bases, with 18 bases between them. The CDR3 has 16 residues. From germline, CDR1 is MNHEY and CDR2 SMNVEV (reference sequence). CDR3 sequence reads: CASSFVANQGGYGYTF. The DNA of the CDR3 is TGTGCCAGCAGTTTTGTCGCGAATCAGGGAGGCTATGGCTACACCTTC.

This chain uses TRBV5-8 with TRBJ2-5, with 8 nucleotides matching TRBD1. The V gene's germline CDR1 is SGHTS and CDR2 YDEGEE. V was pared by 4 bases and J by 0 bases, with 8 bases of the junction left unmatched. The CDR3 length is 16 residues. CDR3 loop: CASSPGQGSHQETQYF. The CDR3 DNA follows: TGTGCCAGCAGCCCCGGACAGGGAAGTCACCAAGAGACCCAGTACTTC.

J is TRBJ1-5 and V is TRBV19; weak D call: TRBD1 (5 bases). The CDR3 has 15 residues. CDR1 and CDR2 (germline): LNHDA, SQIVND (reference sequence). V shed 3 bases and J shed 6 bases, with 15 bases lying between them. The CDR3 nucleotides are TGTGCCAGTAGTATGACGGCGGGGCCGGGTCAGCCCCAGCATTTT. Its protein is CASSMTAGPGQPQHF. Full variable domain (missing parts from reference TRBV19 and TRBJ1-5): DGGITQSPKYLFRKEGQNVTLSCEQNLNHDAMYWYRQDPGQGLRLIYYSQIVNDFQKGDIAEGYSVSREKKESFPLTVTSAQKNPTAFYLCASSMTAGPGQPQHFGDGTRLSIL.

The V and J genes are TRBV11-1 and TRBJ1-1; 7 bases are a match to TRBD1. V dropped 3 bases and J dropped 2; count of bases not matched to a gene: 3. The CDR3 loop spans 14 amino acids. Germline-derived CDR1 and CDR2 are SGHAT and FQDESV (reference sequence). Here the CDR3 reads CASSFDRENTEAFF. The CDR3 DNA reads as TGTGCCAGCAGCTTCGACAGGGAAAACACTGAAGCTTTCTTT. Full variable domain (remainder filled in from reference TRBV11-1 and TRBJ1-1): EAEVAQSPRYKITEKSQAVAFWCDPISGHATLYWYRQILGQGPELLVQFQDESVVDDSQLPKDRFSAERLKGVDSTLKIQPAELGDSAMYLCASSFDRENTEAFFGQGTRLTVV.

This chain connects TRBV2 to TRBJ2-1; the match to TRBD1 covers 8 bases. The CDR3 is 15 amino acids. Trimming cost V 7 bases and J 0 bases; bases outside gene matches: 5. The germline gives CDR1 SNHLY, CDR2 FYNNEI. In nucleotides, the CDR3 is TGTGCCAGCAAGAACGACAGGGGCTCCTACAATGAGCAGTTCTTC. Its translation: CASKNDRGSYNEQFF. Full variable domain (outside the CDR3, taken from reference TRBV2 and TRBJ2-1): EPEVTQTPSHQVTQMGQEVILRCVPISNHLYFYWYRQILGQKVEFLVSFYNNEISEKSEIFDDQFSVERPDGSNFTLKIRSTKLEDSAMYFCASKNDRGSYNEQFFGPGTRLTVL.

The chain is built from TRBV24-1 and TRBJ1-2; perhaps TRBD1 as D (5 bases). The germline gives CDR1 KGHDR, CDR2 SFDVKD. V dropped 6 bases and J dropped 4 bases, with 14 bases sitting between them. The CDR3 spans 14 residues. The DNA for the CDR3 is TGTGCCACCAGTAATCTGGACACCACCTATGGCTACACCTTC. It translates to CATSNLDTTYGYTF.

The chain has TRBV24-1 and TRBJ2-7; 8 nucleotides align to TRBD2. CDR1 is KGHDR, CDR2 SFDVKD, per germline. The V segment lost 7 bases and the J segment 6 bases; nucleotides outside the gene matches: 7. This CDR3 is built from 13 residues. The DNA for the CDR3 is TGTGCCACCAGCCGGGAGGGCCTGACCGAGCAGTACTTC. Translation gives CATSREGLTEQYF.

This chain connects TRBV7-3 to TRBJ2-5, with 15 bases fitting TRBD2. J gave up 5 bases and V 2 bases, and 3 bases lay outside the gene matches. Looked up from germline, CDR1 is SGHTA and CDR2 is FQGTGA. This CDR3 is built from 16 residues. DNA of the CDR3: TGTGCCAGCAGCTTAGGACTAGCGGGAGGGCTTGAGACCCAGTACTTC. This gives the protein CASSLGLAGGLETQYF.

This clone is a singleton in its sample. The V call is TRBV6-6, the J call TRBJ2-3, with TRBD2 matching 7 bases. The CDR3 is 20 amino acids. The V gene end was trimmed by 5 bases and the J gene end by 0 bases; junction bases not matched to a gene: 20. CDR1 is MNHNY and CDR2 is SVGAGI in the germline V gene (reference sequence). The DNA of the CDR3 is TGTGCCAGCAGTCCGCGGACTAGGGCAGATTCGCCTCATAGCACAGATACGCAGTATTTT. Protein: CASSPRTRADSPHSTDTQYF.

The rearrangement uses TRBV9 and TRBJ1-1; TRBD1 might be the D (5 bases). The germline gives CDR1 SGDLS, CDR2 YYNGEE. V dropped 0 bases and J dropped 6 bases, with 15 bases sitting between them. The CDR3 extends over 15 amino acids. The CDR3 sequence: CASSVGGGVQAEAFF. The CDR3 coding sequence is TGTGCCAGCAGCGTAGGGGGAGGGGTACAAGCTGAAGCTTTCTTT.

The chain combines TRBV12-5 with TRBJ1-1; 7 bases line up with TRBD1. From germline, CDR1 is LGHNT and CDR2 FRNRAP. J lost 7 bases, V lost 1 base, and 6 bases had no gene match. The CDR3 totals 14 residues. CDR3 sequence (DNA): TGTGCTAGTGGTTTGGAACAGGGGCTTAGTGAAGCTTTCTTT. As protein: CASGLEQGLSEAFF. Based on the CDR3 plus reference TRBV12-5 and TRBJ1-1, the full variable domain is DARVTQTPRHKVTEMGQEVTMRCQPILGHNTVFWYRQTMMQGLELLAYFRNRAPLDDSGMPKDRFSAEMPDATLATLKIQPSEPRDSAVYFCASGLEQGLSEAFFGQGTRLTVV.

This chain links TRBV7-9 with TRBJ2-1; 8 bases are a match to TRBD2. This CDR3 region has 15 residues. The J segment lost 7 bases and the V segment lost 3 bases, leaving 8 bases of the junction unmatched. Germline assignment: CDR1 SEHNR and CDR2 FQNEAQ (reference sequence). In DNA form, the CDR3 reads TGTGCCAGCAGCTTGGGGGCGGGAGGCGGTAATGAGCAGTTCTTC. It is translated as CASSLGAGGGNEQFF.

This sequence joins TRBV7-6 and TRBJ2-3, with a possible D match to TRBD1 (5 bases). The CDR3 contains 15 residues. Per germline, CDR1 SGHVS and CDR2 FNYEAQ. Trimming pared 4 bases from V and 5 bases from J, leaving 16 bases between. CDR3 DNA: TGTGCCAGCAGCTACCTGGACAACACGGAAGATACGCAGTATTTT. This sequence encodes CASSYLDNTEDTQYF.

On this clone itself: This sample includes further DNA sequences coding for the same CDR3. The chain is built from TRBV28 and TRBJ2-2; D gene uncertain. Between the trimmed V and J ends, which lost 3 bases and 4 bases, there was a span of 3 bases. Germline V gene sequence: CDR1 MDHEN, CDR2 SYDVKM. The CDR3 loop spans 12 amino acids. CDR3 amino acids: CASSFSTGELFF. CDR3 DNA sequence: TGTGCCAGCAGTTTCAGCACCGGGGAGCTGTTTTTT.

This clone showed up just once. The chain couples TRBV24-1 to TRBJ2-1, with 12 nucleotides matching TRBD2. Looked up from germline, CDR1 is KGHDR and CDR2 is SFDVKD. V lost 4 bases and J lost 0; bases outside the gene matches: 9. This CDR3 spans 19 amino acids. In nucleotides, the CDR3 is TGTGCCACCAGTGACGCCGGGCCGACTAGCGGGAGCTCCTACAATGAGCAGTTCTTC. Its translation: CATSDAGPTSGSSYNEQFF.

This clone appeared a single time. This chain joins TRBV18 and TRBJ1-2, with 10 bases lining up with TRBD1. V trimming: 2 bases; J trimming: 6 bases; junction bases outside the gene matches: 6. This CDR3 spans 15 amino acids. CDR1 KGHSH and CDR2 LQKENI come from the germline V gene. The CDR3, as DNA: TGTGCCAGCTCACCAGCGACAGGGGGCGGTAATGGCTACACCTTC. Amino acids: CASSPATGGGNGYTF.

This sequence joins TRBV18 and TRBJ2-2; 7 nucleotides align to TRBD1. This CDR3 has 15 amino acids. The germline CDR1 and CDR2 sequences are KGHSH and LQKENI. V lost 5 bases to trimming and J lost 1 base; unmatched junction nucleotides: 4. CDR3 loop: CASSNWDRNTGELFF. CDR3 DNA: TGTGCCAGCTCAAATTGGGACAGGAACACCGGGGAGCTGTTTTTT.

The V call is TRBV19, the J call TRBJ2-7, with TRBD1 matching 10 bases. V dropped 3 bases and J dropped 3; count of bases not matched to a gene: 5. CDR1 is LNHDA and CDR2 is SQIVND in the germline V gene (reference sequence). The CDR3 has 15 amino acids. CDR3 sequence reads: CASSILRTGGYEQYF. The CDR3 bases are TGTGCCAGTAGTATCCTTCGGACAGGGGGCTACGAGCAGTACTTC.

The rearrangement links TRBV18 to TRBJ1-4; 8 bases match TRBD1. V lost 2 bases and J lost 6; bases outside the gene matches: 5. Germline V lookup: CDR1 KGHSH, CDR2 LQKENI. This CDR3 has 15 residues. The CDR3 here is CASSPIRGRDEKLFF. DNA of the CDR3: TGTGCCAGCTCACCAATCAGGGGGCGCGATGAAAAACTGTTTTTT.

V gene TRBV7-2 combines with J gene TRBJ2-2, with 8 bases fitting TRBD1. The CDR3 is made up of 18 amino acids. Germline CDR1 reads SGHTA; CDR2 reads FQGNSA. V was clipped by 5 bases and J by 2 bases; unmatched bases: 13. In nucleotides, the CDR3 is TGTGCCAGCAGCCTATCGAGACGGACAGGGATAAACACCGGGGAGCTGTTTTTT. It encodes CASSLSRRTGINTGELFF.

The sample holds one count of this clone. Other DNA sequences in the sample encode the same CDR3. V is TRBV6-5 and J is TRBJ1-1, with 8 nucleotides matching TRBD1. Trimming removed 2 bases from V and 0 bases from J; junction bases left unmatched: 2. The CDR3 runs to 15 residues. Germline V gene sequence: CDR1 MNHEY, CDR2 SVGAGI. CDR3 bases: TGTGCCAGCAGTTACGGGACAGGAATGAACACTGAAGCTTTCTTT. It encodes CASSYGTGMNTEAFF.

The chain combines TRBV28 with TRBJ1-5, with D possibly TRBD1 on 5 matching bases. V was cut by 6 bases and J by 5 bases, with 11 bases left in between. The CDR3 spans 13 residues. Germline V gene lookup returns CDR1 MDHEN and CDR2 SYDVKM. This CDR3 is CASRGHSYQPQHF. CDR3 DNA sequence: TGTGCCAGCAGGGGGCACAGCTATCAGCCCCAGCATTTT.